The 7 T cell receptor beta chains presented below share a single source sample, sequenced in a study of OX40 agonist ivuxolimab in advanced cancers. Sequenced by immunoSEQ multiplex PCR; TCRdb stores in-frame clones only, minus some. The sample comprises approximately 43,000 clones, roughly 89% of which are singletons, and roughly a third rests with the top ten. Sequences were derived from CD4+ or CD8+ T cells sorted from blood, sampled in a trial of the OX40 agonist ivuxolimab. Receptors originate from an adult with an advanced solid tumor such as melanoma, head and neck, liver or kidney cancer.

This chain uses TRBV5-6 with TRBJ2-5; 11 nucleotides agree with TRBD2. The CDR3 is 16 residues long. V lost 0 bases and J lost 5; bases outside the gene matches: 6. The V gene's germline CDR1 is SGHDT and CDR2 YYEEEE. The CDR3 sequence is CASSLVTSGSIETQYF. DNA for the CDR3: TGTGCCAGCAGCTTGGTAACTAGCGGGAGTATTGAGACCCAGTACTTC. Full variable domain (outside the CDR3, taken from reference TRBV5-6 and TRBJ2-5): DAGVTQSPTHLIKTRGQQVTLRCSPKSGHDTVSWYQQALGQGPQFIFQYYEEEERQRGNFPDRFSGHQFPNYSSELNVNALLLGDSALYLCASSLVTSGSIETQYFGPGTRLLVL.

CDR3 sequence (DNA): TGTGCCAGCAGCTCCGAGGGACACCTCTACAATGAGCAGTTCTTC. Translated, it gives CASSSEGHLYNEQFF. V is TRBV9 and J is TRBJ2-1; the D gene is possibly TRBD1 (6 bases). The CDR3 contains 15 residues. CDR1 is SGDLS, CDR2 YYNGEE, per germline. V was shortened by 4 bases and J by 3 bases, with 14 bases between the two germline ends.

This sequence joins TRBV11-2 and TRBJ1-1, with D perhaps matching TRBD1 (6 bases). The CDR3 loop spans 15 amino acids. Germline loops: CDR1 SGHAT, CDR2 FQNNGV. V dropped 1 base and J dropped 5 bases, with 14 bases sitting between them. CDR3 bases: TGTGCCAGCAGCTTAGCTCTGACAGGTATTACTGAAGCTTTCTTT. Its translation: CASSLALTGITEAFF. Full variable domain (rest looked up from reference TRBV11-2 and TRBJ1-1): EAGVAQSPRYKIIEKRQSVAFWCNPISGHATLYWYQQILGQGPKLLIQFQNNGVVDDSQLPKDRFSAERLKGVDSTLKIQPAKLEDSAVYLCASSLALTGITEAFFGQGTRLTVV.

The V and J genes are TRBV7-6 and TRBJ1-1; D call uncertain. This CDR3 comprises 11 residues. V dropped 1 base and J dropped 11 bases, with 8 bases sitting between them. Germline lookup yields CDR1 SGHVS and CDR2 FNYEAQ. The CDR3 loop reads CASSLEFGAFF. CDR3 in DNA: TGTGCCAGCAGCTTAGAGTTCGGGGCTTTCTTT. The full variable domain, completed using reference TRBV7-6 and TRBJ1-1, is GAGVSQSPRYKVTKRGQDVALRCDPISGHVSLYWYRQALGQGPEFLTYFNYEAQQDKSGLPNDRFSAERPEGSISTLTIQRTEQRDSAMYRCASSLEFGAFFGQGTRLTVV.

This clone was seen just once. The chain links TRBV7-6 to TRBJ2-7; no definite D call. V shed 1 base and J shed 7 bases, with 14 bases lying between them. The germline gives CDR1 SGHVS, CDR2 FNYEAQ. The CDR3 covers 14 residues. In DNA form, the CDR3 reads TGTGCCAGCAGCTTAGAATACACCACCGGGGAGCAGTACTTC. Its protein product is CASSLEYTTGEQYF.

The chain joins TRBV28 to TRBJ2-5, with TRBD2 matching over 8 bases. V lost 7 bases to trimming and J lost 6 bases; unmatched junction nucleotides: 10. Germline V gene sequence: CDR1 MDHEN, CDR2 SYDVKM. The CDR3 is 14 residues long. The CDR3: CASITGGTHQTQYF. The CDR3 bases are TGTGCCAGCATCACGGGAGGGACACATCAGACCCAGTACTTC.

In this sample, this clone turned up a few times. V and J are TRBV6-5 and TRBJ1-1; D not resolved. Per the germline V gene, CDR1 is MNHEY and CDR2 is SVGAGI. The CDR3 totals 13 residues. With 5 bases removed from V and 0 bases from J, the gap between germline ends came to 7 bases. The CDR3: CASSDLLNTEAFF. The CDR3 DNA is TGTGCCAGCAGTGATCTATTGAACACTGAAGCTTTCTTT.